Listed below are T cell receptor beta chains from one sample, sequenced in a study of T cell responses to AZD1222 COVID-19 vaccine. Profiling relied on immunoSEQ multiplex PCR, and the TCRdb table lists in-frame clones only, not all of them. The sample includes 99,000 or so clones, around nine tenths of them seen just once. This sample comprised peripheral blood, obtained on day 0 of AZD1222 vaccination. The origin of the receptors is an adult in good health. Both conserved end residues are part of each CDR3. D genes are given only for firm matches.

>TRBV7-9|NA|TRBJ1-2
CASSDSDTSNYGYTF
>TRBV5-1|NA|TRBJ1-2
CASSLNGGEANYGYTF
>TRBV5-1|TRBD2|TRBJ2-7
CASSLGPLTLAGAYEQYF
>TRBV2|NA|TRBJ2-5
CASSPGVSETQYF
>TRBV6-1|NA|TRBJ1-5
CASSERALVTNQPQHF
>TRBV28|TRBD2|TRBJ2-1
CASSSSWGGRAEEQFF
>TRBV6-5|NA|TRBJ2-1
CASRASGLDEQFF
>TRBV5-1|TRBD1|TRBJ1-2
CASSQRTGASLGYTF
>TRBV3-1/TRBV3-2|TRBD2|TRBJ2-3
CASSQGLAGGTDTQYF
>TRBV12-5|NA|TRBJ1-1
CASGLEENTEAFF
>TRBV29-1|NA|TRBJ2-2
CSGEWNGELFF
>TRBV7-3|NA|TRBJ2-1
CASSLKVVGAMQFF
>TRBV2|TRBD2|TRBJ2-1
CASNGLAGETNEQFF